Below, 21 T cell receptor beta chains from the same sample are listed, as sequenced in a study of cytomegalovirus exposure and HLA in healthy donors. This PCR relied on a set of 60 Vbeta primers and 13 Jbeta primers. Assay used: immunoSEQ multiplex PCR; TCRdb lists only in-frame clones, some missing. The sample records under 200,000 clones, 60% to 85% being singletons. The sample was PBMCs. The receptor source for this set is a male donor in good health and CMV-seropositive.

The table lists this clone with a count of one. A junction end diverges from the germline sequence, so it may reflect a read error. The chain recombines TRBV7-9 with TRBJ2-5; 10 nucleotides agree with TRBD2. This CDR3 contains 16 residues. CDR1 and CDR2 from the germline V gene are SEHNR and FQNEAQ (reference sequence). This CDR3 is CSSSHSLAGAQETQYF. The CDR3 nucleotides are TGTTCCAGCAGCCATTCCCTAGCGGGGGCTCAAGAGACCCAGTACTTC.

This clone appeared a few times. The genes are TRBV6-5 and TRBJ2-5; perhaps TRBD2 as D (5 bases). Per the germline V gene, CDR1 is MNHEY and CDR2 is SVGAGI. V lost 1 base and J lost 2, with 14 bases in between. CDR3 length equals 16 residues. The CDR3 DNA follows: TGTGCCAGCAGTTACTTCACCATGGACTGGCAAGAGACCCAGTACTTC. This encodes CASSYFTMDWQETQYF.

In its sample, this clone was seen once. The chain has TRBV7-5 and TRBJ2-1; the table assigns TRBD2, which was not confirmed against the DNA. TRBV7-5 is termed a pseudogene. The CDR3 runs to 15 residues. In DNA, the CDR3 is TGTGCCAGAAGCCGTAGCGGGGGGGCTGCCAATGAGCAGTTCTTC. Protein: CARSRSGGAANEQFF.

The chain combines TRBV2 with TRBJ1-1; D call uncertain. Trimming pared 7 bases from V and 4 bases from J, leaving 13 bases between. CDR3 length equals 13 residues. The germline gives CDR1 SNHLY, CDR2 FYNNEI. DNA for the CDR3: TGTGCCAGCAAATGGGCGGAGGGCACTGAAGCTTTCTTT. Translation: CASKWAEGTEAFF.

This chain uses TRBV19 with TRBJ1-5; D gene unclear. CDR1 and CDR2 from the germline V gene are LNHDA and SQIVND (reference sequence). V was pared by 1 base and J by 0 bases, with 10 bases between. The CDR3 is made up of 16 amino acids. CDR3 coding DNA: TGTGCCAGTAGTATAGGGCCGGGGAGTAGCAATCAGCCCCAGCATTTT. This codes for CASSIGPGSSNQPQHF.

V and J are TRBV13 and TRBJ2-1; 8 bases are a match to TRBD2. Looked up from germline, CDR1 is PRHDT and CDR2 is FYEKMQ (reference sequence). Germline trimming cut 2 bases from V and 0 bases from J; bases unmatched to any gene: 6. The CDR3 extends over 17 amino acids. As DNA, the CDR3 is TGTGCCAGCAGCTTACGGGCGGGGGGCCACTCCTACAATGAGCAGTTCTTC. This encodes CASSLRAGGHSYNEQFF.

The rearrangement links TRBV14 to TRBJ2-1, with D uncertain. Between the trimmed V and J ends, which lost 6 bases and 4 bases, there was a span of 4 bases. The CDR3 has 11 residues. Germline V gene sequence: CDR1 SGHDN, CDR2 FVKESK. CDR3 sequence reads: CASSLYNEQFF. The CDR3 DNA sequence: TGTGCCAGCAGTCTGTACAATGAGCAGTTCTTC.

The chain has TRBV27 and TRBJ2-2; weak D call: TRBD2 (5 bases). The germline CDR1 and CDR2 sequences are MNHEY and SMNVEV (reference sequence). Trimming took 6 bases from V and 3 from J, leaving 14 bases between them. This CDR3 is built from 15 residues. CDR3 sequence: CASSITRADTGELFF. CDR3 sequence (DNA): TGTGCCAGCAGCATTACGAGGGCAGACACCGGGGAGCTGTTTTTT.

The rearrangement uses TRBV7-9 and TRBJ2-7, with D possibly TRBD2 on 5 matching bases. The CDR3 is 12 residues long. CDR1 and CDR2 (germline): SEHNR, FQNEAQ (reference sequence). Deletions cut 5 bases from V and 7 bases from J, with 12 bases between. CDR3 nucleotides: TGTGCCAGCAGCCCCACGCGGGTGGAGCAGTACTTC. Amino acids: CASSPTRVEQYF.

V and J are TRBV6-6 and TRBJ1-1; a weak D match, TRBD1 (6 bases). Germline CDR1 and CDR2: MNHNY and SVGAGI (reference sequence). This CDR3 is built from 14 residues. Trimming removed 5 bases at V and 1 base at J, with 11 bases between. The CDR3 reads CASSPQGRNTEAFF. The DNA for the CDR3 is TGTGCCAGCAGTCCACAGGGCCGGAACACTGAAGCTTTCTTT.

This chain joins TRBV19 and TRBJ1-5; TRBD1 is a possible D gene (5 bases). Trimming left V 7 bases short and J 0 bases short, with 13 bases between. Germline CDR1 is LNHDA and CDR2 is SQIVND (reference sequence). This CDR3 has 15 amino acids. The CDR3 DNA reads as TGTGCCAGTACGAAGACAGCCTATAGCAATCAGCCCCAGCATTTT. Encoded protein: CASTKTAYSNQPQHF.

This clone was detected a few times. V and J are TRBV7-9 and TRBJ2-2, with 8 bases aligning to TRBD1. The CDR3 sequence is 16 residues long. Germline CDR1 and CDR2: SEHNR and FQNEAQ (reference sequence). V shed 3 bases, J shed 1 base, and the junction held 4 bases outside the gene matches. CDR3: CASSFPGTGNTGELFF. The DNA of the CDR3 is TGTGCCAGCAGCTTCCCCGGGACAGGGAACACCGGGGAGCTGTTTTTT. The full variable domain, rest sourced from reference TRBV7-9 and TRBJ2-2, is DTGVSQNPRHKITKRGQNVTFRCDPISEHNRLYWYRQTLGQGPEFLTYFQNEAQLEKSRLLSDRFSAERPKGSFSTLEIQRTEQGDSAMYLCASSFPGTGNTGELFFGEGSRLTVL.

This clone was recorded a few times. This rearrangement joins TRBV2 to TRBJ2-5; 11 bases map to TRBD2. Germline CDR1 is SNHLY and CDR2 is FYNNEI. The CDR3 covers 16 residues. V trimming: 6 bases; J trimming: 5 bases; junction bases outside the gene matches: 11. The CDR3 protein is CASRLTLAGGRETQYF. The DNA for the CDR3 is TGTGCCAGCAGGCTGACCCTAGCGGGGGGCCGGGAGACCCAGTACTTC.

This chain links TRBV7-3 with TRBJ2-7; 9 positions agree with TRBD2. This CDR3 spans 15 amino acids. J was trimmed by 5 bases and V by 1 base; bases with no gene match: 6. In germline, CDR1 is SGHTA, CDR2 FQGTGA. CDR3 loop: CASSLKSGGCDEQYF. For the CDR3, the DNA is TGTGCCAGCAGCTTAAAAAGCGGGGGGTGCGACGAGCAGTACTTC.

This clone occurred a few times. V usage is TRBV6-1 and J usage is TRBJ2-3; unclear D gene. The CDR3 contains 15 residues. The germline CDR1 and CDR2 sequences are MNHNS and SASEGT. V was trimmed by 1 base and J by 1 base, leaving 9 bases between them. CDR3: CASSEDRLGTDTQYF. CDR3 bases: TGTGCCAGCAGTGAAGATAGACTGGGCACAGATACGCAGTATTTT.

This chain links TRBV6-5 with TRBJ1-1; TRBD1 matches 10 bases. V shed 4 bases, J shed 4 bases, and the junction held 3 bases outside the gene matches. There are 14 residues in the CDR3. Per the germline V gene, CDR1 is MNHEY and CDR2 is SVGAGI. The CDR3 coding sequence is TGTGCCAGCAGTTGGACAGGGGGATTCACTGAAGCTTTCTTT. It specifies CASSWTGGFTEAFF.

The chain employs TRBV25-1 and TRBJ2-7, with 9 bases lining up with TRBD1. The CDR3 has 14 amino acids. Germline V gene sequence: CDR1 MGHDK, CDR2 SYGVNS. Losses at the gene ends were 6 bases for V and 0 bases for J; bases not matched to a gene: 3. CDR3 region: CASSRDRVSYEQYF. In DNA form, the CDR3 reads TGTGCCAGCAGCCGGGACAGGGTCTCCTACGAGCAGTACTTC.

Here the CDR3 DNA reads TGCGCCAGCAGCTTACGGGTACCGGACTACGAGCAGTACTTC. Translated, it gives CASSLRVPDYEQYF. V gene TRBV5-1 combines with J gene TRBJ2-7, with D uncertain. V lost 2 bases, J lost 3 bases, and 12 bases lay in between. The CDR3 extends over 14 amino acids. CDR1 is SGHRS, CDR2 YFSETQ, per germline.

The chain is built from TRBV5-1 and TRBJ2-5; tentative D call: TRBD2 (7 bases). Germline-derived CDR1 and CDR2 are SGHRS and YFSETQ. Trimming shortened V by 4 bases and J by 5 bases, and 21 bases separated the two germline ends. The CDR3 runs to 16 residues. The CDR3 DNA is TGCGCCAGCAGCCCTGGGGGGGCCCCGGGATGGGAGACCCAGTACTTC. This translates into CASSPGGAPGWETQYF.

This clone was seen only a few times. The chain joins TRBV2 to TRBJ1-6, with D maybe TRBD1 (5 bases). This CDR3 is 15 amino acids long. CDR1 and CDR2 (germline): SNHLY, FYNNEI. Trimming removed 6 bases at V and 5 bases at J, with 14 bases between. Here the CDR3 reads CASRTQRGDNSPLHF. In DNA, the CDR3 is TGTGCCAGCAGGACACAGCGGGGGGATAATTCACCCCTCCACTTT.

V and J are TRBV5-1 and TRBJ2-1, with a weak D call TRBD2 (5 bases). This CDR3 spans 15 amino acids. CDR1 is SGHRS and CDR2 is YFSETQ in the germline V gene. V dropped 2 bases and J dropped 7 bases, with 16 bases sitting between them. CDR3: CASSFEGGHTNEQFF. The CDR3 DNA follows: TGCGCCAGCAGCTTCGAGGGCGGGCACACTAATGAGCAGTTCTTC.